These 5 T cell receptor beta chains were sequenced from one sample in a study of shared clonotypes between healthy human individuals. The repertoire was sequenced with immunoSEQ multiplex PCR; TCRdb's copy has only in-frame clones and lacks some. Of around 700,000 clones listed, more than 70% are singletons. The specimen was memory CD4+ T cells sorted from blood. The subset was: CD45RA-negative fraction. Every receptor here comes from a woman younger than 45 in good health.

This clone occurred a few times. V is TRBV27 and J is TRBJ2-5, with D tentatively TRBD2 (5 bases). V shed 0 bases and J shed 4 bases, with 15 bases lying between them. Germline assignment: CDR1 MNHEY and CDR2 SMNVEV (reference sequence). The length of the CDR3 is 16 residues. This CDR3 reads CASSLSWRVTRETQYF. The CDR3 nucleotides read TGTGCCAGCAGTTTATCATGGCGGGTGACGCGAGAGACCCAGTACTTC.

This clone was detected a few times. The rearrangement uses TRBV28 and TRBJ1-2; 8 positions match TRBD1. This CDR3 is built from 16 residues. Trimming at V came to 6 bases and at J to 5 bases, leaving 14 bases not matched to a gene. CDR1 MDHEN and CDR2 SYDVKM come from the germline V gene. In DNA form, the CDR3 reads TGTGCCAGCAGACCCCCACCGGGACAGGAGGCATATGGCTACACCTTC. Protein: CASRPPPGQEAYGYTF.

V is TRBV28 and J is TRBJ1-2; 7 bases agree with TRBD1. The CDR3 covers 14 residues. The V segment lost 7 bases and the J segment 7 bases; nucleotides outside the gene matches: 12. Germline lookup yields CDR1 MDHEN and CDR2 SYDVKM. CDR3 nucleotides: TGTGCCAGCATTGGGGTCGGTAGGGGGCTTGGCTACACCTTC. Its translation is CASIGVGRGLGYTF.

In this sample, this clone turned up many times. V and J are TRBV11-3 and TRBJ2-3; D is undetermined. The V end was cut by 1 base, the J end by 1 base, with 12 bases between. Germline V gives CDR1 SGHNT, CDR2 YENEEA. The CDR3 spans 16 residues. CDR3 DNA sequence: TGTGCCAGCAGCTTAGGATTCGCGCCTGGCACAGATACGCAGTATTTT. Translated: CASSLGFAPGTDTQYF.

As concerns this clone: The sample carries other DNA sequences with the same CDR3. The chain combines TRBV5-1 with TRBJ2-1; 8 bases agree with TRBD2. This CDR3 has 14 amino acids. From germline, CDR1 is SGHRS and CDR2 YFSETQ. Germline trimming cut 4 bases from V and 4 bases from J; bases unmatched to any gene: 4. The CDR3 protein is CASSGSGGYNEQFF. The CDR3 nucleotides read TGCGCCAGCAGCGGAAGCGGGGGTTACAATGAGCAGTTCTTC.